The 20 T cell receptor beta chains given below trace back to one sample, sequenced in a study of cytomegalovirus exposure and HLA in healthy donors. The PCR contained 60 Vbeta and 13 Jbeta primers. This table comes from immunoSEQ multiplex PCR, and its TCRdb copy is limited to in-frame clones, with some not included. The repertoire holds 150,000 to 200,000 clones, with over 60% as singletons. Sequencing was carried out using PBMCs. The receptor set was obtained from a woman aged 40 to 50 in good health and CMV-seronegative.

The genes are TRBV5-4 and TRBJ2-2; 8 bases map to TRBD1. V gave up 4 bases and J gave up 6 bases; unmatched junction bases: 2. Per germline, CDR1 SGHNT and CDR2 YYREEE (reference sequence). The CDR3 is 13 amino acids. The CDR3 loop is CASSLQGAGELFF. CDR3 nucleotide sequence: TGTGCCAGCAGCCTACAGGGGGCCGGGGAGCTGTTTTTT.

This clone turned up a few times. V and J are TRBV7-8 and TRBJ1-2; no clear D. The CDR3 loop spans 13 amino acids. Looked up from germline, CDR1 is SGHVS and CDR2 is FQNEAQ. V lost 6 bases to trimming and J lost 5 bases, with 13 bases between them. The CDR3 protein is CASRPAREYGYTF. The CDR3 nucleotides read TGTGCCAGCAGACCCGCGAGGGAATATGGCTACACCTTC.

The CDR3 spells CASSRQSPSLSPLHF. The CDR3 DNA is TGTGCCAGCAGCCGACAGTCCCCTAGTCTCTCACCCCTCCACTTT. The chain carries TRBV14 and TRBJ1-6, with D perhaps matching TRBD1 (5 bases). V lost 4 bases, J lost 10 bases, and 17 bases lay in between. The germline V gene encodes CDR1 SGHDN and CDR2 FVKESK. The CDR3 length is 15 residues.

Concerning this clone itself: A junction end diverges from the germline sequence, so it may reflect a read error. The chain couples TRBV18 to TRBJ2-1; TRBD2 matches at 9 bases. CDR3 length: 14 residues. CDR1 and CDR2 (germline): KGHSH, LQKENI. The CDR3 coding sequence is TGTGCCAGCTCACCGACTAGCGGCTACAGTGAGCAGTTCTTC. As protein: CASSPTSGYSEQFF.

The rearrangement joins TRBV27 to TRBJ1-2; 8 nucleotides match TRBD1. The V gene end was trimmed by 3 bases and the J gene end by 7 bases; junction bases not matched to a gene: 4. Germline V CDR1 and CDR2: MNHEY, SMNVEV (reference sequence). The CDR3 sequence is 13 residues long. CDR3 nucleotides: TGTGCCAGCAGTTTTGACAGGGGCTCTGGCTACACCTTC. Translated, it gives CASSFDRGSGYTF.

The gene calls are TRBV5-1 and TRBJ1-3; D might be TRBD1 (5 bases). In germline, CDR1 is SGHRS, CDR2 YFSETQ. Trimming took off 4 bases at V and 4 bases at J, with 12 bases between the two ends. This CDR3 has 14 amino acids. The CDR3 protein is CASSQGQRGNTIYF. The CDR3, as DNA: TGCGCCAGCAGCCAGGGCCAGAGGGGAAACACCATATATTTT.

The gene calls are TRBV29-1 and TRBJ2-1, with 9 bases aligning to TRBD2. This CDR3 has 15 residues. Germline V gives CDR1 SQVTM, CDR2 ANQGSEA. With V trimmed by 5 bases and J by 2 bases, 7 bases remained unmatched. The CDR3 loop is CSVPKAGGPYNEQFF. The CDR3, as DNA: TGCAGCGTTCCGAAGGCGGGAGGGCCCTACAATGAGCAGTTCTTC.

This chain uses TRBV7-9 with TRBJ2-1; 7 bases map to TRBD2. The V segment lost 1 base and the J segment 5 bases; nucleotides outside the gene matches: 5. The CDR3 covers 15 residues. Germline CDR1 is SEHNR and CDR2 is FQNEAQ (reference sequence). The CDR3 sequence: CASSLGGGPNNEQFF. The CDR3 coding sequence is TGTGCCAGCAGCTTAGGGGGAGGGCCCAACAATGAGCAGTTCTTC.

This clone was observed a handful of times. This chain links TRBV7-2 with TRBJ2-7; 11 bases agree with TRBD2. The junction had 6 bases not matched to a gene; V was cut back by 5 bases and J by 0 bases. Germline V gene sequence: CDR1 SGHTA, CDR2 FQGNSA. The CDR3 is made up of 16 amino acids. The CDR3 here is CASSPETSGISYEQYF. The CDR3 DNA is TGTGCCAGCAGCCCCGAGACTAGCGGGATCTCCTACGAGCAGTACTTC. Variable domain in full (rest from reference TRBV7-2 and TRBJ2-7): GAGVSQSPSNKVTEKGKDVELRCDPISGHTALYWYRQSLGQGLEFLIYFQGNSAPDKSGLPSDRFSAERTGGSVSTLTIQRTQQEDSAVYLCASSPETSGISYEQYFGPGTRLTVT.

The chain uses TRBV19 and TRBJ2-1, with 13 bases identical to TRBD2. V trimming: 4 bases; J trimming: 0 bases; junction bases outside the gene matches: 6. In germline, CDR1 is LNHDA, CDR2 SQIVND (reference sequence). The CDR3 is 18 residues long. The CDR3 DNA reads TGTGCCAGTAGTAAAGGGACTAGCGGGAAGAGCTCCTACAATGAGCAGTTCTTC. Amino acid sequence: CASSKGTSGKSSYNEQFF. Based on the CDR3 plus reference TRBV19 and TRBJ2-1, the full variable domain is DGGITQSPKYLFRKEGQNVTLSCEQNLNHDAMYWYRQDPGQGLRLIYYSQIVNDFQKGDIAEGYSVSREKKESFPLTVTSAQKNPTAFYLCASSKGTSGKSSYNEQFFGPGTRLTVL.

This clone was counted only a few times. This chain uses TRBV6-5 with TRBJ1-2, with 8 bases aligning to TRBD1. V was pared by 5 bases and J by 8 bases, with 4 bases of the junction left unmatched. Germline V gives CDR1 MNHEY, CDR2 SVGAGI. The CDR3 spans 12 residues. The CDR3 here is CASSRQGSGYTF. CDR3 coding DNA: TGTGCCAGCAGTAGACAGGGGAGCGGCTACACCTTC.

The chain employs TRBV19 and TRBJ1-2; 10 bases line up with TRBD1. J was trimmed by 3 bases and V by 7 bases; bases with no gene match: 8. Germline CDR1 is LNHDA and CDR2 is SQIVND (reference sequence). There are 15 residues in the CDR3. CDR3 coding DNA: TGTGCCAGTACTCCCGGACAGGGGGGATACTATGGCTACACCTTC. Its protein is CASTPGQGGYYGYTF.

As regards this clone: The same CDR3 arises from other DNA sequences in this sample as well. This chain joins TRBV9 and TRBJ1-2; 9 bases align to TRBD1. Trimming cost V 2 bases and J 8 bases; bases outside gene matches: 4. CDR3 length: 13 residues. The germline CDR1 and CDR2 sequences are SGDLS and YYNGEE. The CDR3 DNA sequence: TGTGCCAGCAGCGTCGGGACAGGGTACGGCTACACCTTC. It yields the protein CASSVGTGYGYTF.

The rearrangement uses TRBV18 and TRBJ1-1, with D unresolved. V shed 6 bases and J shed 4 bases, with 6 bases lying between them. Per the germline V gene, CDR1 is KGHSH and CDR2 is LQKENI. The CDR3 length is 11 residues. CDR3 sequence reads: CASSPGTEAFF. Here the CDR3 DNA reads TGTGCCAGCTCCCCGGGCACTGAAGCTTTCTTT.

This clone was observed a single time. This sequence joins TRBV27 and TRBJ1-1; D is uncertain. Deletions cut 6 bases from V and 1 base from J, with 12 bases between. Germline-derived CDR1 and CDR2 are MNHEY and SMNVEV (reference sequence). The CDR3 has 14 residues. DNA for the CDR3: TGTGCCAGCAGGAAAGGTACGGGGAACACTGAAGCTTTCTTT. Amino acids: CASRKGTGNTEAFF.

The chain employs TRBV19 and TRBJ1-4; D is perhaps TRBD1 (6 bases). Trimming cost V 5 bases and J 8 bases, with 12 bases left between them. The CDR3 extends over 13 amino acids. Germline V gene sequence: CDR1 LNHDA, CDR2 SQIVND (reference sequence). For the CDR3, the DNA is TGTGCCAGTAGTGGGACATCCGGGGAAAAACTGTTTTTT. This encodes CASSGTSGEKLFF.

This CDR3 is CVTRSPPLNTEAFF. CDR3 sequence (DNA): TGTGTGACGAGGAGTCCCCCGCTGAACACTGAAGCTTTCTTT. The gene calls are TRBV27 and TRBJ1-1; D is unresolved. The CDR3 is made up of 14 amino acids. Germline V CDR1 and CDR2: MNHEY, SMNVEV (reference sequence).

V usage is TRBV7-2 and J usage is TRBJ1-2; 8 bases line up with TRBD1. After removal of 1 base from V and 8 bases from J, the junction contained 12 bases not matched to a gene. The CDR3 length is 16 residues. CDR1 SGHTA and CDR2 FQGNSA come from the germline V gene. CDR3 in amino acids: CASSLVTGTGTDGYTF. CDR3 DNA sequence: TGTGCCAGCAGCTTAGTCACCGGGACAGGCACCGACGGCTACACCTTC.

The chain carries TRBV4-1 and TRBJ2-4; TRBD2 matches 7 bases. Germline V gives CDR1 MGHRA, CDR2 YSYEKL. The CDR3 covers 14 residues. The junction had 7 bases not matched to a gene; V was cut back by 2 bases and J by 9 bases. CDR3 sequence reads: CASSQPGTMGIQYF. CDR3 DNA sequence: TGCGCCAGCAGCCAACCCGGGACTATGGGCATTCAGTACTTC.

The genes are TRBV28 and TRBJ1-4, with D tentatively TRBD1 (5 bases). Per germline, CDR1 MDHEN and CDR2 SYDVKM. V lost 6 bases, J lost 7 bases, and 15 bases lay in between. This CDR3 is built from 14 residues. The CDR3 region has the DNA TGTGCCAGCAGACCCCAGGGCAGGGTTGAAAAACTGTTTTTT. Protein product: CASRPQGRVEKLFF.